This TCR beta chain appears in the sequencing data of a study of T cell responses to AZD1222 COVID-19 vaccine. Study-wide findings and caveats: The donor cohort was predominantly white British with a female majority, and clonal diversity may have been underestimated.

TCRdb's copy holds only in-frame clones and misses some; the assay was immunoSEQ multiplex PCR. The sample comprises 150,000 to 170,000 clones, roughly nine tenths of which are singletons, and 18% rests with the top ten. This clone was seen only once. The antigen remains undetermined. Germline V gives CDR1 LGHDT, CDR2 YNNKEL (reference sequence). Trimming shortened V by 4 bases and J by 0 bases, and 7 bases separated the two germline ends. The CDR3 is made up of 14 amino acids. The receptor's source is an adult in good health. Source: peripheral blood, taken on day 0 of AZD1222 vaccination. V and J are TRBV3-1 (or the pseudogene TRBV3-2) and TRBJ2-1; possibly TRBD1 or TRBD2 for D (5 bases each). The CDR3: CASSRGSSYNEQFF. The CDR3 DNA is TGTGCCAGCAGCCGGGGGAGCTCCTACAATGAGCAGTTCTTC.